The rows below give T cell receptor beta chains drawn from one sample of a study of T cells after posttransplantation cyclophosphamide. Sequencing used immunoSEQ multiplex PCR; TCRdb keeps in-frame clones, though not all of them. The data show 15,000 or so clones, none appearing only once, with approximately 26% held by the ten largest. The specimen comprised PBMCs, sampled after allogeneic stem cell transplant with posttransplant cyclophosphamide. Receptors originate from a female patient aged 35 to 55 who received an allogeneic stem cell transplant from an unrelated donor, was CMV-positive, and had acute GVHD only. Some T cells may be supplied by the graft donor. Both conserved end residues are part of each CDR3. D genes are given only for firm matches. Clone sizes are given selectively: once, few, many, or a class where the clone is expanded.

v_call: TRBV2
j_call: TRBJ2-4
d_call: TRBD1
clone_size: many
cdr3_aa: CASSEFGTGSHLLAKNIQYF
cdr3_nt: TGTGCCAGCAGTGAGTTTGGGACAGGGTCCCACCTTCTAGCCAAAAACATTCAGTACTTC

v_call: TRBV14
j_call: TRBJ2-7
d_call: .
clone_size: many
cdr3_aa: CASSQGIGQYF
cdr3_nt: TGTGCCAGCAGCCAAGGTATCGGGCAGTACTTC

v_call: TRBV15
j_call: TRBJ1-4
d_call: .
clone_size: many
cdr3_aa: CATSRAGGATNEKLFF
cdr3_nt: TGTGCCACCAGCAGAGCGGGGGGGGCAACTAATGAAAAACTGTTTTTT

v_call: TRBV6-5
j_call: TRBJ2-7
d_call: .
clone_size: few
cdr3_aa: CARQFHGEQYF
cdr3_nt: TGTGCCAGACAGTTTCATGGCGAGCAGTACTTC

v_call: TRBV29-1
j_call: TRBJ2-6
d_call: TRBD1
clone_size: many
cdr3_aa: CSVERTGQGATGANVLTF
cdr3_nt: TGCAGCGTTGAAAGGACGGGCCAGGGGGCGACTGGGGCCAACGTCCTGACTTTC

v_call: TRBV4-1
j_call: TRBJ2-1
d_call: .
clone_size: many
cdr3_aa: CASSHPSRVSYNEQFF
cdr3_nt: TGCGCCAGCAGCCACCCCTCCCGGGTTTCCTACAATGAGCAGTTCTTC

v_call: TRBV19
j_call: TRBJ1-1
d_call: .
clone_size: many
cdr3_aa: CASSIRGRYTEAFF
cdr3_nt: TGTGCCAGTAGTATAAGGGGTCGGTACACTGAAGCTTTCTTT

v_call: TRBV9
j_call: TRBJ2-7
d_call: TRBD2
clone_size: few
cdr3_aa: CASSVGAPTSGIFGEQYF
cdr3_nt: TGTGCCAGCAGCGTAGGCGCCCCGACTAGCGGGATATTTGGCGAGCAGTACTTC

v_call: TRBV4-1
j_call: TRBJ2-7
d_call: TRBD2
clone_size: few
cdr3_aa: CASSYGTSTSSYEQYF
cdr3_nt: TGCGCCAGCAGCTACGGGACTAGCACAAGCTCCTACGAGCAGTACTTC

v_call: TRBV9
j_call: TRBJ1-1
d_call: TRBD1
clone_size: .
cdr3_aa: CASSPRTGPLNTEAFF
cdr3_nt: TGTGCCAGCAGCCCCCGGACAGGGCCCCTGAACACTGAAGCTTTCTTT

v_call: TRBV18
j_call: TRBJ2-7
d_call: TRBD2
clone_size: many
cdr3_aa: CASSPGAQRGWEQYF
cdr3_nt: TGTGCCAGCTCACCAGGGGCCCAGCGGGGCTGGGAGCAGTACTTC

v_call: TRBV21-1
j_call: TRBJ2-3
d_call: .
clone_size: many
cdr3_aa: CASGHPNGLAIGADTQYF
cdr3_nt: TGTGCCAGCGGCCACCCGAACGGACTAGCAATCGGTGCAGATACGCAGTATTTT

v_call: TRBV7-8
j_call: TRBJ2-2
d_call: TRBD2
clone_size: many
cdr3_aa: CASSLAAGVAGELFF
cdr3_nt: TGTGCCAGCAGCTTAGCGGCGGGGGTGGCTGGGGAGCTGTTTTTT

v_call: TRBV15
j_call: TRBJ2-1
d_call: TRBD2
clone_size: .
cdr3_aa: CATSRDRAPIAGAYNEQFF
cdr3_nt: TGTGCCACCAGCAGAGATCGGGCCCCCATAGCGGGGGCGTACAATGAGCAGTTCTTC

v_call: TRBV27
j_call: TRBJ1-5
d_call: .
clone_size: many
cdr3_aa: CASSLFGGGRHQPQHF
cdr3_nt: TGTGCCAGCAGTTTATTTGGCGGGGGGAGACATCAGCCCCAGCATTTT

v_call: TRBV5-8
j_call: TRBJ1-2
d_call: .
clone_size: many
cdr3_aa: CASSLGALHGYTF
cdr3_nt: TGTGCCAGCAGCCTAGGGGCTCTTCATGGCTACACCTTC

v_call: TRBV9
j_call: TRBJ2-1
d_call: .
clone_size: many
cdr3_aa: CASSVATGTTYNEQFF
cdr3_nt: TGTGCCAGCAGCGTAGCTACGGGGACAACCTACAATGAGCAGTTCTTC

v_call: TRBV5-5
j_call: TRBJ1-1
d_call: .
clone_size: many
cdr3_aa: CASSLQGDTEAFF
cdr3_nt: TGTGCCAGCAGCTTACAGGGAGACACTGAAGCTTTCTTT

v_call: TRBV7-9
j_call: TRBJ2-7
d_call: TRBD2
clone_size: few
cdr3_aa: CASSLARASGSYEQYF
cdr3_nt: TGTGCCAGCAGCTTAGCGCGGGCTAGCGGGAGCTACGAGCAGTACTTC

v_call: TRBV11-2
j_call: TRBJ2-2
d_call: TRBD2
clone_size: many
cdr3_aa: CASSLAPLAGGFAGELFF
cdr3_nt: TGTGCCAGCAGCTTAGCCCCTCTAGCGGGGGGTTTTGCCGGGGAGCTGTTTTTT

v_call: TRBV9
j_call: TRBJ2-7
d_call: TRBD2
clone_size: few
cdr3_aa: CASSVAAGGPPYEQYF
cdr3_nt: TGTGCCAGCAGCGTAGCTGCGGGAGGGCCCCCCTACGAGCAGTACTTC

v_call: TRBV5-1
j_call: TRBJ2-7
d_call: .
clone_size: .
cdr3_aa: CASSLAVGRFAYEQYF
cdr3_nt: TGCGCCAGCAGCTTGGCCGTCGGCAGGTTCGCCTACGAGCAGTACTTC

v_call: TRBV29-1
j_call: TRBJ2-3
d_call: .
clone_size: .
cdr3_aa: CSPTRTGTDTQYF
cdr3_nt: TGCAGCCCCACCAGGACAGGCACAGATACGCAGTATTTT

v_call: TRBV6-6
j_call: TRBJ2-5
d_call: .
clone_size: .
cdr3_aa: CASSYSQTSQETQYF
cdr3_nt: TGTGCCAGCAGTTACTCTCAAACATCACAAGAGACCCAGTACTTC

v_call: TRBV7-3
j_call: TRBJ2-3
d_call: TRBD2
clone_size: .
cdr3_aa: CASSLQSGGATDTQYF
cdr3_nt: TGTGCCAGCAGCCTCCAATCCGGGGGGGCAACAGATACGCAGTATTTT

v_call: TRBV5-5
j_call: TRBJ1-1
d_call: TRBD1
clone_size: few
cdr3_aa: CAGSPDRGLREAFF
cdr3_nt: TGTGCCGGCAGCCCGGACAGGGGGCTCCGTGAAGCTTTCTTT

v_call: TRBV10-3
j_call: TRBJ2-3
d_call: TRBD2
clone_size: many
cdr3_aa: CAISAGTSGATDTQYF
cdr3_nt: TGTGCCATCAGTGCCGGGACTAGCGGGGCTACAGATACGCAGTATTTT

v_call: TRBV7-6
j_call: TRBJ2-1
d_call: .
clone_size: .
cdr3_aa: CASSLSPPKREWYNEQFF
cdr3_nt: TGTGCCAGCAGCTTATCCCCCCCTAAACGGGAGTGGTACAATGAGCAGTTCTTC

v_call: TRBV5-1
j_call: TRBJ2-2
d_call: .
clone_size: few
cdr3_aa: CASSPDFSWTGELFF
cdr3_nt: TGCGCCAGCAGCCCGGACTTTAGCTGGACCGGGGAGCTGTTTTTT

v_call: TRBV6-5
j_call: TRBJ2-3
d_call: .
clone_size: many
cdr3_aa: CASSLGAGHRDTQYF
cdr3_nt: TGTGCCAGCAGCCTAGGGGCGGGGCACAGAGATACGCAGTATTTT

v_call: TRBV19
j_call: TRBJ1-1
d_call: TRBD1
clone_size: many
cdr3_aa: CASSPGTGGTEAFF
cdr3_nt: TGTGCCAGTAGTCCGGGGACAGGGGGCACTGAAGCTTTCTTT

v_call: TRBV29-1
j_call: TRBJ1-2
d_call: TRBD1
clone_size: many
cdr3_aa: CSVDRRGQGASYTF
cdr3_nt: TGCAGCGTTGACCGCCGTGGACAGGGGGCGAGCTACACCTTC

v_call: TRBV15
j_call: TRBJ2-1
d_call: TRBD1
clone_size: .
cdr3_aa: CATSKAPGQGLWEQFF
cdr3_nt: TGTGCCACCAGCAAAGCTCCGGGACAGGGGTTGTGGGAGCAGTTCTTC

v_call: TRBV5-8
j_call: TRBJ1-6
d_call: TRBD1
clone_size: many
cdr3_aa: CASSLDRVNSPLHF
cdr3_nt: TGTGCCAGCAGCTTAGACAGGGTTAATTCACCCCTCCACTTT

v_call: TRBV19
j_call: TRBJ2-7
d_call: .
clone_size: many
cdr3_aa: CASTQTGFDEQYF
cdr3_nt: TGTGCCAGTACCCAGACAGGCTTCGACGAGCAGTACTTC

v_call: TRBV2
j_call: TRBJ1-2
d_call: .
clone_size: many
cdr3_aa: CASSAEPLRAGYGYTF
cdr3_nt: TGTGCCAGCAGTGCCGAACCCCTCCGGGCAGGGTACGGCTACACCTTC

v_call: TRBV29-1
j_call: TRBJ1-1
d_call: .
clone_size: many
cdr3_aa: CSVLTPMKFRAFF
cdr3_nt: TGCAGCGTCCTTACTCCGATGAAATTCCGAGCTTTCTTT

v_call: TRBV5-6
j_call: TRBJ2-7
d_call: .
clone_size: many
cdr3_aa: CASSARVYEQYF
cdr3_nt: TGTGCCAGCAGCGCCAGGGTGTACGAGCAGTACTTC

v_call: TRBV2
j_call: TRBJ2-3
d_call: .
clone_size: few
cdr3_aa: CASRDTPYTQYF
cdr3_nt: TGTGCCAGCAGGGACACCCCGTATACGCAGTATTTT

v_call: TRBV7-3
j_call: TRBJ2-3
d_call: .
clone_size: few
cdr3_aa: CASSPTRGTDTQYF
cdr3_nt: TGTGCCAGCAGCCCCACTAGGGGCACAGATACGCAGTATTTT

v_call: TRBV7-3
j_call: TRBJ2-2
d_call: .
clone_size: many
cdr3_aa: CASSPRQRNTGELFF
cdr3_nt: TGTGCCAGCAGCCCAAGACAGAGGAACACCGGGGAGCTGTTTTTT

v_call: TRBV5-1
j_call: TRBJ1-6
d_call: TRBD1
clone_size: many
cdr3_aa: CASSNYRGASPLHF
cdr3_nt: TGCGCCAGCAGCAACTACAGGGGAGCTTCACCCCTCCACTTT

v_call: TRBV22-1
j_call: TRBJ2-5
d_call: .
clone_size: .
cdr3_aa: CPGSPRGGTGGLGETQYF
cdr3_nt: TGTCCTGGGAGCCCAAGGGGGGGGACAGGGGGCTTAGGGGAGACCCAGTACTTC

v_call: TRBV13
j_call: TRBJ2-4
d_call: .
clone_size: .
cdr3_aa: CASSLTRGKNIQYF
cdr3_nt: TGTGCCAGCAGCCTAACCCGGGGTAAAAACATTCAGTACTTC

v_call: TRBV6-5
j_call: TRBJ1-2
d_call: .
clone_size: many
cdr3_aa: CASSSWTEGYTF
cdr3_nt: TGTGCCAGCAGTTCCTGGACAGAAGGCTACACCTTC

v_call: TRBV27
j_call: TRBJ1-4
d_call: .
clone_size: many
cdr3_aa: CASSLQTNEKLFF
cdr3_nt: TGTGCCAGCAGTTTACAGACTAATGAAAAACTGTTTTTT

v_call: TRBV9
j_call: TRBJ2-5
d_call: .
clone_size: .
cdr3_aa: CASSVEGGQETQYF
cdr3_nt: TGTGCCAGCAGCGTAGAAGGAGGGCAAGAGACCCAGTACTTC

v_call: TRBV18
j_call: TRBJ2-1
d_call: TRBD2
clone_size: .
cdr3_aa: CASSPQVRTSNNEQFF
cdr3_nt: TGTGCCAGCTCACCACAGGTCCGGACTAGCAACAATGAGCAGTTCTTC

v_call: TRBV7-9
j_call: TRBJ2-1
d_call: .
clone_size: many
cdr3_aa: CASGPSGSSYNEQFF
cdr3_nt: TGTGCCAGCGGCCCTTCTGGGAGCTCCTACAATGAGCAGTTCTTC

v_call: TRBV2
j_call: TRBJ2-1
d_call: TRBD2
clone_size: .
cdr3_aa: CAGSDSGGRVDNEQFF
cdr3_nt: TGTGCCGGCAGTGACTCCGGCGGGAGGGTCGACAATGAGCAGTTCTTC

v_call: TRBV4-2
j_call: TRBJ1-1
d_call: .
clone_size: many
cdr3_aa: CASSPGDAAATEAFF
cdr3_nt: TGTGCCAGCAGCCCGGGGGACGCGGCCGCCACTGAAGCTTTCTTT

v_call: TRBV5-6
j_call: TRBJ2-2
d_call: TRBD2
clone_size: many
cdr3_aa: CASSIERGPYTGELFF
cdr3_nt: TGTGCCAGCAGCATTGAGCGGGGGCCCTACACCGGGGAGCTGTTTTTT

v_call: TRBV7-9
j_call: TRBJ2-7
d_call: TRBD1
clone_size: many
cdr3_aa: CASTLGTGVFNGQYF
cdr3_nt: TGTGCCAGCACCTTGGGGACAGGGGTATTTAACGGGCAGTACTTC

v_call: TRBV12-5
j_call: TRBJ2-1
d_call: TRBD1
clone_size: many
cdr3_aa: CASGAGQGPYNEQFF
cdr3_nt: TGTGCTAGTGGTGCGGGACAGGGGCCGTACAATGAGCAGTTCTTC

v_call: TRBV18
j_call: TRBJ2-2
d_call: TRBD1
clone_size: many
cdr3_aa: CASSGTGNTGELFF
cdr3_nt: TGTGCCAGCTCGGGGACAGGTAACACCGGGGAGCTGTTTTTT

v_call: TRBV4-2
j_call: TRBJ1-3
d_call: .
clone_size: many
cdr3_aa: CASSHTRTGNTIYF
cdr3_nt: TGTGCCAGCAGCCATACCAGGACAGGAAACACCATATATTTT

v_call: TRBV5-4
j_call: TRBJ2-3
d_call: .
clone_size: .
cdr3_aa: CASSLGQIVSTDTQYF
cdr3_nt: TGTGCCAGCAGTCTTGGACAGATAGTTAGCACAGATACGCAGTATTTT